This T cell receptor (beta chain) originates from a study of blood T cell repertoires in COVID-19. The CDR3 runs 15 residues. Germline CDR1 SNHLY, CDR2 FYNNEI. Trimming removed 8 bases from V and 1 base from J, with 15 bases in between. Profiling relied on immunoSEQ multiplex PCR, and the TCRdb table lists in-frame clones only, not all of them. This table holds about 310,000 clones, just under 90% found once. This clone is a singleton in its sample. Sequencing was carried out using PBMCs or T cells enriched from blood (not recorded which). The sequence was obtained from a woman aged 25 to 39 who had recovered from COVID-19. This chain joins TRBV2 and TRBJ2-1; weak D call: TRBD2 (5 bases). The CDR3 is CASGGLSQSYNEQFF. CDR3 bases: TGTGCCAGCGGAGGTTTGTCCCAATCCTACAATGAGCAGTTCTTC. The complete variable domain, with remaining parts taken from reference TRBV2 and TRBJ2-1, reads EPEVTQTPSHQVTQMGQEVILRCVPISNHLYFYWYRQILGQKVEFLVSFYNNEISEKSEIFDDQFSVERPDGSNFTLKIRSTKLEDSAMYFCASGGLSQSYNEQFFGPGTRLTVL.